A single sample gave rise to the 7 T cell receptor beta chains below, sequenced in a study of CD8 T cells in Susac syndrome. Random hexamers were used to reverse transcribe an amount of roughly 0.45 to 1 ug RNA. TCRdb recomputed calls from the immunoSEQ multiplex PCR reads with MiXCR, one row per CDR3 protein. The sample carries 120,000 to 150,000 distinct CDR3 sequences, 85% to 95% recorded once. The sequencing sample was made of CD4+ T cells from PBMCs. Receptor source: a human donor with multiple sclerosis.

The gene calls are TRBV12-3 or TRBV12-4 and TRBJ1-3, with D tentatively TRBD1 (5 bases). Trimming pared 1 base from V and 4 bases from J, leaving 11 bases between. The CDR3 is 15 amino acids. The CDR3: CASSLGPTEGNTIYF. In nucleotides, the CDR3 is TGTGCCAGCAGTTTAGGACCGACAGAAGGAAACACCATATATTTT.

A word on this clonotype: A read error may produce the germline difference seen at one junction end. The chain uses TRBV6-6 and TRBJ2-7, with 7 bases that match TRBD2. The CDR3 loop spans 14 amino acids. The germline CDR1 and CDR2 sequences are MNHNY and SVGAGI (reference sequence). CDR3 protein: CVSSYGTTTYEQYF. CDR3 DNA: TGTGTCAGCAGTTACGGGACTACCACCTACGAGCAGTACTTC.

This sequence joins TRBV27 and TRBJ2-3, with D unclear. Trimming stripped 7 bases from V and 1 base from J, with 6 bases between. The CDR3 covers 12 residues. Germline-derived CDR1 and CDR2 are MNHEY and SMNVEV (reference sequence). CDR3 nucleotides: TGTGCCAGCACCCCGTGCACAGATACGCAGTATTTT. Amino acids: CASTPCTDTQYF.

This rearrangement joins TRBV12-3 or TRBV12-4 to TRBJ1-4; D is undetermined. This CDR3 spans 15 amino acids. V was clipped by 4 bases and J by 5 bases, with 14 bases between them. The CDR3 region has the DNA TGTGCCAGCAGTTCCCGTATGCCTGAAAATGAAAAACTGTTTTTT. Residues: CASSSRMPENEKLFF.

This chain links TRBV12-3 or TRBV12-4 with TRBJ1-5; D gene ambiguous. The CDR3 has 13 amino acids. V was trimmed by 5 bases and J by 7 bases, leaving 12 bases between them. The chain's CDR3 is CASSLELRQPQHF. The DNA for the CDR3 is TGTGCCAGCAGTCTAGAGCTCCGACAGCCCCAGCATTTT.

The chain uses TRBV27 and TRBJ2-5; D possibly corresponds to TRBD2 (7 bases). The CDR3 covers 16 residues. V was cut by 4 bases and J by 1 base, with 16 bases left in between. Germline V gene sequence: CDR1 MNHEY, CDR2 SMNVEV (reference sequence). CDR3 sequence (DNA): TGTGCCAGCAGTTCTGAAGGGCGGGGGCTCCAAGAGACCCAGTACTTC. As protein: CASSSEGRGLQETQYF.

The CDR3 DNA reads as TGCAGCGTTAATACAGGGGGCAGTACTAATGAAAAACTGTTTTTT. This sequence encodes CSVNTGGSTNEKLFF. This chain joins TRBV29-1 and TRBJ1-4; 9 bases are a match to TRBD1. Germline V gene lookup returns CDR1 SQVTM and CDR2 ANQGSEA. The CDR3 consists of 15 residues. J gave up 2 bases and V 5 bases, and 6 bases lay outside the gene matches.